The subject of this entry is one T cell receptor (beta chain). The CDR3 contains 15 residues. CDR1 and CDR2 (germline): LNHDA, SQIVND (reference sequence). The V gene lost 0 bases and the J gene lost 2 bases, with 5 bases spanning the gap. These data originate in a study of T cell responses to AZD1222 COVID-19 vaccine. Measured with immunoSEQ multiplex PCR; TCRdb has only the in-frame clones, and not every one. This repertoire shows roughly 140,000 clones, 75% to 95% found once; its top ten account for 1.5% to 2%. Here the sequenced sample was peripheral blood, taken on day 0 of AZD1222 vaccination. The TCR sequence derives from an adult in good health. The chain recombines TRBV19 with TRBJ2-6; possibly TRBD1 for D (5 bases). CDR3 DNA: TGTGCCAGTAGTATAGACAGGGCTGGGGCCAACGTCCTGACTTTC. As protein: CASSIDRAGANVLTF.